Sequencing of this T cell receptor (beta chain) was carried out in a study of a mutant IDH1 vaccine in newly diagnosed glioma. Study at large: Patients had received radiotherapy, temozolomide, or both previously, most receiving both.

Generated by immunoSEQ multiplex PCR, the TCRdb table keeps only in-frame clones and is missing some. There are about 30,000 clones in the sample; about 78% occur only once, and approximately 25% lies in the top ten. V lost 4 bases and J 7 bases, leaving 7 bases between the germline ends. The CDR3 is made up of 11 amino acids. CDR1 and CDR2 (germline): MDHEN, SYDVKM. Details on this clone: Antigen: not known.

Findings and limits, study-wide: Across multiple MHC alleles, 80% to 95% of patients had vaccine-induced responses.

Documented time point: week 11, during vaccination. Every vaccine dose comprised 300 ug of mutant IDH1 20-mer peptide plus topical imiquimod. The input for sequencing was PBMCs, taken from a glioma patient whose treatment included an IDH1 peptide vaccine. The chain is built from TRBV28 and TRBJ1-1; D gene unclear. This clonotype originated in a man aged 30 to 39 with glioma. CDR3 bases: TGTGCCAGCAGTTCCCTCAATGAAGCTTTCTTT. Its translation: CASSSLNEAFF.